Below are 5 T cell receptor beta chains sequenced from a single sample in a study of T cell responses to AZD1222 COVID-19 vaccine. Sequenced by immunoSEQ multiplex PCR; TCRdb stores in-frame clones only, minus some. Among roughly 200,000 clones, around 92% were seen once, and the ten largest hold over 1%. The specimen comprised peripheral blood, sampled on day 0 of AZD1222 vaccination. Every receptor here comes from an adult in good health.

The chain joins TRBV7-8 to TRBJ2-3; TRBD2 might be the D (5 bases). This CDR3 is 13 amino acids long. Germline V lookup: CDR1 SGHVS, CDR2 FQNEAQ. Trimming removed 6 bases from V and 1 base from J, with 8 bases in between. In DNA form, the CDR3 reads TGTGCCAGCAGGCGGGCCGGCACAGATACGCAGTATTTT. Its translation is CASRRAGTDTQYF.

The CDR3 DNA follows: TGTGCCAGCAGCTTAGGAAATGATGGGTCTTATGGCTACACCTTC. Protein product: CASSLGNDGSYGYTF. V is TRBV7-8 and J is TRBJ1-2, with unresolved D. V was trimmed by 1 base and J by 5 bases, leaving 14 bases between them. CDR1 SGHVS and CDR2 FQNEAQ come from the germline V gene. The length of the CDR3 is 15 residues.

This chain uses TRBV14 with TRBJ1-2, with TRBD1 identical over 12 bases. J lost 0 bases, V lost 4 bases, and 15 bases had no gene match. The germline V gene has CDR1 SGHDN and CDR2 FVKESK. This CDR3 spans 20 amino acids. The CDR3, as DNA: TGTGCCAGCAGCCCCATACCCGGGACAGGGGGCGCGGGGACTAACTATGGCTACACCTTC. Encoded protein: CASSPIPGTGGAGTNYGYTF.

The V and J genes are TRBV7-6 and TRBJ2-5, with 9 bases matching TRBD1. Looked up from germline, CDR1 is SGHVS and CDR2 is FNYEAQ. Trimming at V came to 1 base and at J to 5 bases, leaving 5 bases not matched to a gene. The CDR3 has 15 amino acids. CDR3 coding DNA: TGTGCCAGCAGCTTAGAGGACAGGGGAAGGGAGACCCAGTACTTC. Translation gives CASSLEDRGRETQYF.

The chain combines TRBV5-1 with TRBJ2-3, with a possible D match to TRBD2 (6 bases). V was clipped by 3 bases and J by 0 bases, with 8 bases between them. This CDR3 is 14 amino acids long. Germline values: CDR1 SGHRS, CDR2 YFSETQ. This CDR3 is CASSSTRSTDTQYF. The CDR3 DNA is TGCGCCAGCAGCTCGACTAGGAGCACAGATACGCAGTATTTT.